The rows below give T cell receptor beta chains drawn from one sample of a study of CD8+ T cells in alopecia areata. TCRdb's table, derived via immunoSEQ multiplex PCR, lists solely in-frame clones and lacks some. The table records 200,000 to 250,000 clones, 50% to 60% of them present only once. Sample: CD4+ T cells sorted from blood, taken at week 4, from a patient treated with tofacitinib. These receptors were obtained from a human donor with alopecia areata. The CDR3 runs from the conserved cysteine through the conserved F or W. Fields, in order: clone size, V gene, CDR3 length, J gene, D gene, CDR3 DNA, CDR3 protein. A D gene is named only where the DNA matches it firmly. The size of a clone is reported for some rows only, either as once, few or many, or as a class for expanded clones.

.	TRBV29-1	13	TRBJ2-5	TRBD2	TGCAGCGTTGGGGGACTAGTAACAGAGACCCAGTACTTC	CSVGGLVTETQYF
.	TRBV29-1	14	TRBJ1-1	.	TGCAGCGTCCTGAACGGTGGAGCGAACACTGAAGCTTTCTTT	CSVLNGGANTEAFF
.	TRBV19	14	TRBJ1-6	TRBD1	TGTGCCAGTAGTGACAGGGGTGCGGATTCACCCCTCCACTTT	CASSDRGADSPLHF
.	TRBV6-5	14	TRBJ2-1	TRBD2	TGTGCCAGCAGGTCGGGAGGGATGGGCAATGAGCAGTTCTTC	CASRSGGMGNEQFF
few	TRBV27	13	TRBJ2-5	TRBD2	TGTGCCAGCAGGCTAGCGGGCCAAGAGACCCAGTACTTC	CASRLAGQETQYF
.	TRBV30	13	TRBJ1-1	.	TGTGCCTGGAGGTCGGGACAAAACACTGAAGCTTTCTTT	CAWRSGQNTEAFF
few	TRBV19	14	TRBJ1-2	.	TGTGCCAGTAGTACACAGGGTACGAACTATGGCTACACCTTC	CASSTQGTNYGYTF
.	TRBV29-1	12	TRBJ2-4	.	TGCAGCGTTGACCTAGCCAAAAACATTCAGTACTTC	CSVDLAKNIQYF
few	TRBV29-1	13	TRBJ1-1	.	TGCAGCGTCCAGACTCCTATGAACACTGAAGCTTTCTTT	CSVQTPMNTEAFF
medium-sized	TRBV5-6	14	TRBJ2-5	.	TGTGCCAGCAGCCGAGGACCCATGGGAGAGACCCAGTACTTC	CASSRGPMGETQYF
few	TRBV18	14	TRBJ1-1	TRBD1	TGTGCCAGCGCCACCGGACAGGGAAGGACTGAAGCTTTCTTT	CASATGQGRTEAFF
.	TRBV4-3	14	TRBJ2-2	.	TGCGCCAGCAGCCATGCTAGAGAACCCGGGGAGCTGTTTTTT	CASSHAREPGELFF
.	TRBV9	16	TRBJ2-2	.	TGTGCCAGCAGCGTAGACGCGGGGAGGTCCGCCGGGGAGCTGTTTTTT	CASSVDAGRSAGELFF
.	TRBV29-1	11	TRBJ1-2	.	TGCAGCGTTGAAGCCAGGGACGGCTACACCTTC	CSVEARDGYTF
.	TRBV27	13	TRBJ2-7	TRBD2	TGTGCCAGCAGGAGAGCGGGGGGGTACGAGCAGTACTTC	CASRRAGGYEQYF
.	TRBV29-1	12	TRBJ2-2	TRBD1	TGCAGCGTTTCAGACAGGGGCGGGGAGCTGTTTTTT	CSVSDRGGELFF
.	TRBV30	13	TRBJ1-5	.	TGTGCCTGGAGTCCAGAATACAATCAGCCCCAGCATTTT	CAWSPEYNQPQHF
.	TRBV9	15	TRBJ2-3	.	TGTGCCAGCAGCGCGAGCCCATTGGACACAGATACGCAGTATTTT	CASSASPLDTDTQYF
.	TRBV9	14	TRBJ1-5	TRBD1	TGTGCCAGCAGCGTAGGACAGGGTGATCAGCCCCAGCATTTT	CASSVGQGDQPQHF
.	TRBV2	14	TRBJ1-5	.	TGTGCCAGCAGTGAGGGCGCAGGGAATCAGCCCCAGCATTTT	CASSEGAGNQPQHF
.	TRBV2	15	TRBJ1-5	.	TGTGCCAGCAGTGGGCAGCCGGACGGAAATCAGCCCCAGCATTTT	CASSGQPDGNQPQHF
.	TRBV14	16	TRBJ2-7	.	TGTGCCAGCAGCCAAGCTCCCCCGAGGAGCTCCTACGAGCAGTACTTC	CASSQAPPRSSYEQYF
few	TRBV7-9	15	TRBJ2-1	TRBD1	TGTGCCAGCAGCTCTACAGGGGGCCGGTGGAATGAGCAGTTCTTC	CASSSTGGRWNEQFF
.	TRBV2	11	TRBJ2-1	.	TGTGCCAGCACCCTGGGGGGTGAGCAGTTCTTC	CASTLGGEQFF
once	TRBV6-1	15	TRBJ1-5	TRBD1	TGTGCCAGCAACAACAGACAGGGGACCAATCAGCCCCAGCATTTT	CASNNRQGTNQPQHF
.	TRBV5-6	12	TRBJ2-5	.	TGTGCCAGCAGCTCCCTCCCGGGAACCCAGTACTTC	CASSSLPGTQYF
.	TRBV4-3	13	TRBJ1-2	.	TGCGCCAGCAGCCAAGGAAGAACTTCGGGCTACACCTTC	CASSQGRTSGYTF
.	TRBV5-1	15	TRBJ1-1	.	TGCGCCAGCAGCTTGGACCGGACATCGAACACTGAAGCTTTCTTT	CASSLDRTSNTEAFF
.	TRBV7-9	17	TRBJ2-7	.	TGTGCCAGCAGCTTAGTAGGTGGGGGGCAGAGCTCCTACGAGCAGTACTTC	CASSLVGGGQSSYEQYF
.	TRBV29-1	12	TRBJ1-1	.	TGCAGCGTTGCCCCGACGAACACTGAAGCTTTCTTT	CSVAPTNTEAFF
.	TRBV7-3	15	TRBJ2-3	.	TGTGCCAGCAGCCCCATAGGGGGGTTCACAGATACGCAGTATTTT	CASSPIGGFTDTQYF
.	TRBV18	15	TRBJ2-5	.	TGTGCCAGCTCACCACCCCTTAGGCGACGGGAGACCCAGTACTTC	CASSPPLRRRETQYF
.	TRBV6-5	14	TRBJ2-5	TRBD2	TGTGCCACCCGACTAGCGAGAGGTCAAGAGACCCAGTACTTC	CATRLARGQETQYF
.	TRBV7-2	16	TRBJ2-1	.	TGTGCCAGCAGCTTAGCGAGGACAGCGTCCTACAATGAGCAGTTCTTC	CASSLARTASYNEQFF
few	TRBV4-1	16	TRBJ1-1	TRBD1	TGCGCCAGCAGCCAAGAACCGGGACAGGGGATTCCTGAAGCTTTCTTT	CASSQEPGQGIPEAFF
.	TRBV30	14	TRBJ1-1	TRBD1	TGTGCCTGGAGTGTACTGCAGGGGGCGGCTGAAGCTTTCTTT	CAWSVLQGAAEAFF
.	TRBV15	15	TRBJ1-5	.	TGTGCCACCAGCAGAGCACAGGGTCGAAGTCAGCCCCAGCATTTT	CATSRAQGRSQPQHF
.	TRBV11-2	15	TRBJ2-3	.	TGTGCCAGCAGCTTGGTGGGGGGCCGCACAGATACGCAGTATTTT	CASSLVGGRTDTQYF
.	TRBV15	14	TRBJ1-1	.	TGTGCCACCAGCAGTGTGGCCAGGGGTACTGAAGCTTTCTTT	CATSSVARGTEAFF
.	TRBV29-1	16	TRBJ2-1	TRBD2	TGCAGCGCGACCTCCGGGACTAGCCCCCTCTACAATGAGCAGTTCTTC	CSATSGTSPLYNEQFF
few	TRBV5-6	15	TRBJ1-6	.	TGTGCCAGCAGCTTGCCCCAGGGTGGTAATTCACCCCTCCACTTT	CASSLPQGGNSPLHF
.	TRBV5-1	17	TRBJ2-6	.	TGCGCCAGCAGCTTGGGACACGCGAGCTCTGGGGCCAACGTCCTGACTTTC	CASSLGHASSGANVLTF
.	TRBV29-1	12	TRBJ2-7	.	TGCAGCGTTGTGGTAGGACCCTACGAGCAGTACTTC	CSVVVGPYEQYF
.	TRBV5-1	15	TRBJ2-5	.	TGCGCCAGCAGACGATCGACGGGCGGGGCCGAGCCCCAGTACTTC	CASRRSTGGAEPQYF
.	TRBV4-1	15	TRBJ1-1	TRBD1	TGCGCCAGCACGTTTAGGGGACAGGGGAGCACTGAAGCTTTCTTT	CASTFRGQGSTEAFF
.	TRBV19	13	TRBJ1-2	.	TGTGCCAGTAGTAGCCAGGCCAACTATGGCTACACCTTC	CASSSQANYGYTF
.	TRBV21-1	15	TRBJ2-3	.	TGTGCCAGCAATCTCTCCGTCCATGGGCCAGATACGCAGTATTTT	CASNLSVHGPDTQYF
.	TRBV7-2	13	TRBJ2-7	.	TGTGCCAGCAGCCCGGACGGATACTACGAGCAGTACTTC	CASSPDGYYEQYF
.	TRBV18	16	TRBJ2-5	TRBD2	TGTGCCAGCTCACGCTCGACTAGCGGGGGCCGAGAGACCCAGTACTTC	CASSRSTSGGRETQYF